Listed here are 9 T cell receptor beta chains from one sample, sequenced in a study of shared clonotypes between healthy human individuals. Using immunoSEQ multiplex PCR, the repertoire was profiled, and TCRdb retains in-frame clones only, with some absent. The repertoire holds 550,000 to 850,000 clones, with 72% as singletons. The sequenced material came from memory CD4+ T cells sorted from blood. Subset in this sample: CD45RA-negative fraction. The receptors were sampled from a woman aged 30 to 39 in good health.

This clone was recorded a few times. The CDR3 sequence: CASSLGLSGRASTDTQYF. The CDR3 bases are TGTGCCAGCAGCTTAGGTCTCAGCGGGAGGGCTAGCACAGATACGCAGTATTTT. The chain has TRBV11-2 and TRBJ2-3; 10 bases align to TRBD2. Germline-derived CDR1 and CDR2 are SGHAT and FQNNGV. V was pared by 1 base and J by 0 bases, with 7 bases of the junction left unmatched. CDR3 length: 18 amino acids.

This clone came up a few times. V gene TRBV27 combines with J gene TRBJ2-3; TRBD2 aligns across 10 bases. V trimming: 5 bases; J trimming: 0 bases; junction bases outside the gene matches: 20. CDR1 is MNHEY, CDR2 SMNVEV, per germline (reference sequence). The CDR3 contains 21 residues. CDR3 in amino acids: CASSKTPNRYLAGVSTDTQYF. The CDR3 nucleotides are TGTGCCAGCAGTAAGACTCCTAACAGATACCTAGCGGGAGTCAGCACAGATACGCAGTATTTT.

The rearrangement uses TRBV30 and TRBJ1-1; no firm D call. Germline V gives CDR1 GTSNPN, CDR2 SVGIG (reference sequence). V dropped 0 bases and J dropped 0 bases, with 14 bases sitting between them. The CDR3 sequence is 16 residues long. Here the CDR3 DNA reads TGTGCCTGGAGTGTACAGCTCAGGTCCTTGAACACTGAAGCTTTCTTT. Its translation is CAWSVQLRSLNTEAFF.

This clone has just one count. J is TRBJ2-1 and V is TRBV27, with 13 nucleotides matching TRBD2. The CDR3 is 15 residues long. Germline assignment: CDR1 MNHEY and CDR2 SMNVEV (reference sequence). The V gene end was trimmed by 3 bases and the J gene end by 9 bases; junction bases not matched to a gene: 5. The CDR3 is CASSFTGLAGPEQFF. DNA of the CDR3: TGTGCCAGCAGTTTCACGGGACTAGCGGGACCTGAGCAGTTCTTC.

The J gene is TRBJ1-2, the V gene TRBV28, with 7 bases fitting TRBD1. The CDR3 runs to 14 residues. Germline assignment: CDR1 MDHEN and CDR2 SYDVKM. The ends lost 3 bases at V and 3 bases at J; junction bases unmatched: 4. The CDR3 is CASSFDGTDYGYTF. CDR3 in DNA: TGTGCCAGCAGTTTTGATGGGACAGACTATGGCTACACCTTC.

The CDR3 region has the DNA TGTGCCAGCAGTCAGCAGCTATCAAAAGATACGCAGTATTTT. Translated, it gives CASSQQLSKDTQYF. The V gene is TRBV6-5, the J gene TRBJ2-3; no firm D call. Germline V CDR1 and CDR2: MNHEY, SVGAGI. The CDR3 extends over 14 amino acids. V was clipped by 5 bases and J by 5 bases, with 14 bases between them.

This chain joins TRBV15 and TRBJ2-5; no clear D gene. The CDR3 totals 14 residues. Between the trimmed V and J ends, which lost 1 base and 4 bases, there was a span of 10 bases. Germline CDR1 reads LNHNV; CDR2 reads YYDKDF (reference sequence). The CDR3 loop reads CATSRVASSETQYF. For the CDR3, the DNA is TGTGCCACCAGCAGAGTGGCGAGTTCAGAGACCCAGTACTTC.

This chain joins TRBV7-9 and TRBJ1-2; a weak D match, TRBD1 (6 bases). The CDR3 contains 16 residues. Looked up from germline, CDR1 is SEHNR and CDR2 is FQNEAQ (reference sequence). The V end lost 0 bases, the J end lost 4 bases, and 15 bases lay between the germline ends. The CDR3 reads CASSLAGGGVGYGYTF. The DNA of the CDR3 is TGTGCCAGCAGCTTAGCTGGGGGGGGCGTCGGCTATGGCTACACCTTC.

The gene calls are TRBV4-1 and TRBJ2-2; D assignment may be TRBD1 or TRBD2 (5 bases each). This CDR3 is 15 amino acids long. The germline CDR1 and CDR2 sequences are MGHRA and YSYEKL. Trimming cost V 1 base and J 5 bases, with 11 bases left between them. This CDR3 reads CASSQVGDRTGELFF. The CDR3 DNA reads TGCGCCAGCAGCCAAGTGGGGGATAGGACCGGGGAGCTGTTTTTT.